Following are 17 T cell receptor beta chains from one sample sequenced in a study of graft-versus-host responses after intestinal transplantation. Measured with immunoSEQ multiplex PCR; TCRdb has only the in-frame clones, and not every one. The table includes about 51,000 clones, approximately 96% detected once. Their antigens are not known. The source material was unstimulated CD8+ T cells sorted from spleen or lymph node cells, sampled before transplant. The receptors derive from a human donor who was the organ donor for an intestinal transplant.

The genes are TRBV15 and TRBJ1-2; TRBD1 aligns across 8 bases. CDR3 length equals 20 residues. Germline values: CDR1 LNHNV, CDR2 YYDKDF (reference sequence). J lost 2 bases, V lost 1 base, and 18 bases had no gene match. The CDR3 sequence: CATSRGGQERPRTTNYGYTF. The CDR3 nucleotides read TGTGCCACCAGCAGAGGGGGACAGGAAAGACCTCGAACTACAAACTATGGCTACACCTTC.

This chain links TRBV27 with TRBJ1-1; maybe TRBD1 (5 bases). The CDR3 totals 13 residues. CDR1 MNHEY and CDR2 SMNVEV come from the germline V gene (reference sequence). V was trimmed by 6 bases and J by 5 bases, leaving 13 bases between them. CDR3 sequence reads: CASSQISGTEAFF. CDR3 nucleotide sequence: TGTGCCAGCAGCCAAATATCAGGGACTGAAGCTTTCTTT.

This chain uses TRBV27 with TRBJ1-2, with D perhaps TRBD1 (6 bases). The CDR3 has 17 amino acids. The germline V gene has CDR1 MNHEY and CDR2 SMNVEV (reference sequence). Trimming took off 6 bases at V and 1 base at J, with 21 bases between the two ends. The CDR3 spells CASRGRDTRHSNYGYTF. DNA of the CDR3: TGTGCCAGCAGGGGCCGGGACACCAGACATAGTAACTATGGCTACACCTTC.

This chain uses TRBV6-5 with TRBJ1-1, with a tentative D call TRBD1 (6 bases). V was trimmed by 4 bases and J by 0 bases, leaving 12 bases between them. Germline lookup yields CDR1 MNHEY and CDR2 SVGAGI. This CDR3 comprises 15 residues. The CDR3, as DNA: TGTGCCAGCAGTTTGCATACAGGGATGAACACTGAAGCTTTCTTT. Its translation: CASSLHTGMNTEAFF.

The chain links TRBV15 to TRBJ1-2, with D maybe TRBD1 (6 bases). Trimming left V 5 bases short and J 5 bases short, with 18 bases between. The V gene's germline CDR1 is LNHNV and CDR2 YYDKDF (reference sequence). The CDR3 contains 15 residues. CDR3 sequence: CATSEGDHLIYGYTF. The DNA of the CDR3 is TGTGCCACCAGCGAGGGGGACCATCTTATTTATGGCTACACCTTC. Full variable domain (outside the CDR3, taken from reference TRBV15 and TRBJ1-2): DAMVIQNPRYQVTQFGKPVTLSCSQTLNHNVMYWYQQKSSQAPKLLFHYYDKDFNNEADTPDNFQSRRPNTSFCFLDIRSPGLGDTAMYLCATSEGDHLIYGYTFGSGTRLTVV.

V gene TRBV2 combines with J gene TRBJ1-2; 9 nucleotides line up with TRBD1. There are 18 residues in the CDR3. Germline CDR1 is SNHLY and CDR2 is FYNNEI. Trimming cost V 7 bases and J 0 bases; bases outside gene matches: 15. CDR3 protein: CASNAGTGIPLANYGYTF. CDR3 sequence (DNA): TGTGCCAGCAATGCCGGGACAGGGATCCCGTTAGCTAACTATGGCTACACCTTC. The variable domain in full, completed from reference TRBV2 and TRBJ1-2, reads EPEVTQTPSHQVTQMGQEVILRCVPISNHLYFYWYRQILGQKVEFLVSFYNNEISEKSEIFDDQFSVERPDGSNFTLKIRSTKLEDSAMYFCASNAGTGIPLANYGYTFGSGTRLTVV.

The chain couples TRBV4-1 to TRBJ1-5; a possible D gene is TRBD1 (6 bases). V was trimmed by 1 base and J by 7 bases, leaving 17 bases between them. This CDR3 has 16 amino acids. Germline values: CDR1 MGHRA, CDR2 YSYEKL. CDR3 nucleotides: TGCGCCAGCAGCCAAGGTATCGTACAGGGTGGGCAGCCCCAGCATTTT. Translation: CASSQGIVQGGQPQHF.

DNA for the CDR3: TGTGCCTGGAGTCGGGACAGGGGGTTTCGCAACGTCCTGACTTTC. Encoded protein: CAWSRDRGFRNVLTF. The chain recombines TRBV30 with TRBJ2-6; 11 bases are shared with TRBD1. The CDR3 contains 15 residues. Germline CDR1 is GTSNPN and CDR2 is SVGIG (reference sequence). Unmatched junction bases numbered 6, after V lost 2 bases and J lost 9 bases.

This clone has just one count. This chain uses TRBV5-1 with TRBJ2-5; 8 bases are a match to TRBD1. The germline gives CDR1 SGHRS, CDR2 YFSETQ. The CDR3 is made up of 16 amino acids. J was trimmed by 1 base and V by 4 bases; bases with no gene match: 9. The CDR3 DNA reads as TGCGCCAGCAGCCAGGGACAGGCATATCTCCAAGAGACCCAGTACTTC. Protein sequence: CASSQGQAYLQETQYF. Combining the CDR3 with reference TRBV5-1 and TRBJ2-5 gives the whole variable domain KAGVTQTPRYLIKTRGQQVTLSCSPISGHRSVSWYQQTPGQGLQFLFEYFSETQRNKGNFPGRFSGRQFSNSRSEMNVSTLELGDSALYLCASSQGQAYLQETQYFGPGTRLLVL.

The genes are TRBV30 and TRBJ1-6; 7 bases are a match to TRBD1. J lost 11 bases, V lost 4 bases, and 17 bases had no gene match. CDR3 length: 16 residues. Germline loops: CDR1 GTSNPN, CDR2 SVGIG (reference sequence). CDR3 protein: CAWKKRQGEGWPPLHF. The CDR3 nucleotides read TGTGCCTGGAAAAAACGACAGGGTGAGGGTTGGCCACCCCTCCACTTT.

CDR3 region: CASSVGTVNYEQYF. CDR3 DNA sequence: TGTGCCAGCAGCGTGGGGACGGTCAACTACGAGCAGTACTTC. The rearrangement links TRBV9 to TRBJ2-7; D possibly matches TRBD1 or TRBD2 (5 bases each). The ends were cut back, 2 bases at V and 3 bases at J, with 12 bases in the middle. Looked up from germline, CDR1 is SGDLS and CDR2 is YYNGEE. The CDR3 consists of 14 residues.

The CDR3 sequence is CASSSVGSYEQYF. DNA of the CDR3: TGTGCCAGCAGTTCGGTGGGATCCTACGAGCAGTACTTC. This chain joins TRBV28 and TRBJ2-7; no firm D call. The CDR3 is 13 residues long. Germline loops: CDR1 MDHEN, CDR2 SYDVKM. Deletions cut 4 bases from V and 1 base from J, with 8 bases between.

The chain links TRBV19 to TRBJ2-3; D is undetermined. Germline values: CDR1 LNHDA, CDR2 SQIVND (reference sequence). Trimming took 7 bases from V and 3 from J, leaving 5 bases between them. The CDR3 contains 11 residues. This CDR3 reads CASTLTDTQYF. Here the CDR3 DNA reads TGTGCCAGTACCCTGACAGATACGCAGTATTTT.

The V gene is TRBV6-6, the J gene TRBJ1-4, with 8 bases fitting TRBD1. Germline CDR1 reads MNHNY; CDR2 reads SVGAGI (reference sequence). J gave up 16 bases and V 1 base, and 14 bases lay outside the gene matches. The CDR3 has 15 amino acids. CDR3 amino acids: CASSYLGTGPVFEFF. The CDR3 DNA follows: TGTGCCAGCAGTTACTTGGGGACAGGACCCGTCTTTGAGTTTTTT.

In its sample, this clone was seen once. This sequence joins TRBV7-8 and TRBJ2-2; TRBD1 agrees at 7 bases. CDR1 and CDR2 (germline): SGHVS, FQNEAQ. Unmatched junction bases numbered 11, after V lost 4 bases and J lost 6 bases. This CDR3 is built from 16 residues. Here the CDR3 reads CASSSPTGNLAGELFF. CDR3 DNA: TGTGCCAGCAGCTCGCCGACAGGGAATCTCGCCGGGGAGCTGTTTTTT.

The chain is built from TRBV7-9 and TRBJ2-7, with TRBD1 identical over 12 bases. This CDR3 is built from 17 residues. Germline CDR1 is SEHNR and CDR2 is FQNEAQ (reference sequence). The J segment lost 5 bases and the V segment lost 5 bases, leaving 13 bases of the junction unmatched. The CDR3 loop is CASSRQAPGTGGHEQYF. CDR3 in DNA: TGTGCCAGCAGCCGACAAGCCCCCGGGACAGGGGGCCACGAGCAGTACTTC.

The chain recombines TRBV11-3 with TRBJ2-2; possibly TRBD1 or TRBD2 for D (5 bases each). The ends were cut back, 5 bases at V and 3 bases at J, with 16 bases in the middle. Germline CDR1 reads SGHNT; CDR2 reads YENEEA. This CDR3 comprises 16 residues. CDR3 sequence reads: CASSPSEGQDTGELFF. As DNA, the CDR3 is TGTGCCAGCAGCCCATCCGAGGGGCAGGACACCGGGGAGCTGTTTTTT.